Each of the 5 T cell receptor beta chains below was sequenced from the same sample in a study of cytomegalovirus exposure and HLA in healthy donors. PCR amplification relied on 60 Vbeta primers (plus 13 Jbeta primers). The protocol was immunoSEQ multiplex PCR, while the TCRdb copy is restricted to in-frame clones and leaves out a portion. This sample has some 130,000 clones; around 80% occur once, and the top ten carry around 2.2%. The sequenced sample consisted of PBMCs. Receptors were obtained from a man aged 30 to 39 in good health and CMV-seronegative.

In this sample, this clone turned up a few times. This chain uses TRBV18 with TRBJ2-7; TRBD2 aligns across 7 bases. V shed 0 bases, J shed 7 bases, and the junction held 6 bases outside the gene matches. CDR1 and CDR2 (germline): KGHSH, LQKENI. This CDR3 is built from 14 residues. Written as DNA, the CDR3 is TGTGCCAGCTCACCACCCAGCCGAGCGGGGGAGCAGTACTTC. Protein sequence: CASSPPSRAGEQYF. The variable domain in full, completed from reference TRBV18 and TRBJ2-7, reads NAGVMQNPRHLVRRRGQEARLRCSPMKGHSHVYWYRQLPEEGLKFMVYLQKENIIDESGMPKERFSAEFPKEGPSILRIQQVVRGDSAAYFCASSPPSRAGEQYFGPGTRLTVT.

The chain joins TRBV12-5 to TRBJ1-2; 7 positions agree with TRBD1. V gave up 5 bases and J gave up 6 bases; unmatched junction bases: 9. Germline V gene sequence: CDR1 LGHNT, CDR2 FRNRAP. The CDR3 consists of 14 residues. The CDR3 DNA reads TGTGCTAGTGGTCCAACGGAAGGGGGCAATGGCTACACCTTC. Protein product: CASGPTEGGNGYTF. The complete variable domain, with remaining parts taken from reference TRBV12-5 and TRBJ1-2, reads DARVTQTPRHKVTEMGQEVTMRCQPILGHNTVFWYRQTMMQGLELLAYFRNRAPLDDSGMPKDRFSAEMPDATLATLKIQPSEPRDSAVYFCASGPTEGGNGYTFGSGTRLTVV.

The chain couples TRBV5-1 to TRBJ2-1, with D possibly TRBD2 on 5 matching bases. This CDR3 has 14 amino acids. V lost 1 base, J lost 8 bases, and 13 bases lay in between. CDR1 is SGHRS and CDR2 is YFSETQ in the germline V gene. The CDR3: CASSLYGNGDEQFF. CDR3 DNA sequence: TGCGCCAGCAGCTTGTACGGGAATGGCGATGAGCAGTTCTTC.

J is TRBJ1-1 and V is TRBV7-8; no reliable D call. The CDR3 runs 14 residues. Germline V CDR1 and CDR2: SGHVS, FQNEAQ. V was shortened by 7 bases and J by 1 base, with 13 bases between the two germline ends. Here the CDR3 reads CASTEGLGNTEAFF. The CDR3 DNA reads as TGTGCCAGCACGGAAGGACTCGGGAACACTGAAGCTTTCTTT.

V usage is TRBV10-3 and J usage is TRBJ1-1, with 7 bases that match TRBD1. The V segment lost 6 bases and the J segment 8 bases; nucleotides outside the gene matches: 9. Per germline, CDR1 ENHRY and CDR2 SYGVKD. The CDR3 is 13 amino acids. The CDR3, as DNA: TGTGCCATCAGGTCGGTGGAGGGACAGGAAGCTTTCTTT. This translates into CAIRSVEGQEAFF.